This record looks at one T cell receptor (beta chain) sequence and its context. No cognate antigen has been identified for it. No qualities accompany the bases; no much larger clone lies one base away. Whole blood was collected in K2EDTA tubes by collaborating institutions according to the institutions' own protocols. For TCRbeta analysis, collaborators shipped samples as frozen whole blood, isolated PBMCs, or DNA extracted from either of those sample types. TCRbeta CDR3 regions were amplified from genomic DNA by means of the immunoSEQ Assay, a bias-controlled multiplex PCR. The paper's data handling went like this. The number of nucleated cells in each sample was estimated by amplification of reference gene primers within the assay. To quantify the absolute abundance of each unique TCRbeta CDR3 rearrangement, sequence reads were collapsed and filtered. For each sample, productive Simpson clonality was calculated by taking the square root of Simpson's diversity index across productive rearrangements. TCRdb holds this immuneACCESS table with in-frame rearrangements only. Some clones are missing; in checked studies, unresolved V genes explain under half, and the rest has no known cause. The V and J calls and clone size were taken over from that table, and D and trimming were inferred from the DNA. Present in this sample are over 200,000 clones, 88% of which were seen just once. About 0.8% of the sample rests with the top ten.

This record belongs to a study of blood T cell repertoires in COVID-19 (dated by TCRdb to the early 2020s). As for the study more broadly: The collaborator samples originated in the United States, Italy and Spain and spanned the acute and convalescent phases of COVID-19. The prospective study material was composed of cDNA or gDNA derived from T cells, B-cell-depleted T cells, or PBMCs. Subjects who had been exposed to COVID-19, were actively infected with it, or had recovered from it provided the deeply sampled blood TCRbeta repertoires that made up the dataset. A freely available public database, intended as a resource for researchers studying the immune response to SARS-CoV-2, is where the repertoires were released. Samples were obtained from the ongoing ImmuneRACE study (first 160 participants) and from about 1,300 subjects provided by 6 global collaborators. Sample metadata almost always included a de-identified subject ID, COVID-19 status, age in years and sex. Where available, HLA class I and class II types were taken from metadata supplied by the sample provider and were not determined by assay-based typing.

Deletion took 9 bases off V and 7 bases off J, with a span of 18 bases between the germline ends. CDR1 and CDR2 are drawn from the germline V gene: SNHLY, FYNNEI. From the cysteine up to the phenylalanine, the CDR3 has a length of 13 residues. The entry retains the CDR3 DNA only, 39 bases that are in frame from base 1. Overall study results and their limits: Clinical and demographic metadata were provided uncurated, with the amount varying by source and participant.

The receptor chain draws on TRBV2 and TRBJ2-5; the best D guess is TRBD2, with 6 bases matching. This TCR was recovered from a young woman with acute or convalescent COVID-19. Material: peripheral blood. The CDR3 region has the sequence CASRRGSSGTQYF. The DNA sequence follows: TGTGCCAGTCGACGGGGGAGTTCGGGGACCCAGTACTTC.